Given below is one T cell receptor beta chain in context. The antigen is undetermined. With duration under 3 months, ophthalmopathy was active: Clinical Activity Score at least 3, NOSPECS at least 4. Clinical symptoms, serum thyroxine and TRAb, thyroid ultrasound and orbital computed tomography together formed the diagnostic basis. The data were obtained in a study of T cells in Graves' hyperthyroidism and ophthalmopathy. Regarding the study as a whole: Expanded thyroid clonotypes (above 0.001) were mostly also found in blood.

RNA transcripts provided the source from which TCR beta CDR3 regions were amplified. The HTBI primer set drove a first-round RT-PCR of the TCR CDR3. Each CDR3 protein gets one entry after TCRdb re-called the multiplex PCR reads with MiXCR. The table includes more than 300,000 distinct CDR3 sequences, less than 20% detected once. The sample consisted of blood. The TCR was taken from a young man with Graves' ophthalmopathy.

The CDR3 protein is CASSQSSSGGAYEQYF. The DNA for the CDR3 is TGTGCCAGCAGCCAATCAAGTAGCGGGGGGGCGTACGAGCAGTACTTC. The V gene is TRBV14, the J gene TRBJ2-7; 11 positions agree with TRBD2. CDR3 length equals 16 residues. The V segment lost 2 bases and the J segment 4 bases; nucleotides outside the gene matches: 7. Germline V gene data show CDR1 as SGHDN and CDR2 as FVKESK.